This T cell receptor beta chain was documented in a study of cytomegalovirus exposure and HLA in healthy donors. In germline, CDR1 is SGHAT, CDR2 FQNNGV. The CDR3 length is 16 residues. V gave up 5 bases and J gave up 2 bases; unmatched junction bases: 3. This PCR relied on a set of 60 Vbeta primers and 13 Jbeta primers. TCRdb's table, derived via immunoSEQ multiplex PCR, lists solely in-frame clones and lacks some. In the table there are 160,000 or so clones, approximately 79% of which are singletons. Study results and limitations: Researchers catalogued some 160 TCR beta chains as cytomegalovirus-associated. A highly shared variant cluster was judged a likely technical artifact. Among CMV-associated TCR beta chains, most appeared HLA-restricted in a later analysis.

As to this clone: As yet, its antigen is unknown.

This clonotype was sampled from a man in his 60s in good health and CMV-seronegative. The chain combines TRBV11-2 with TRBJ2-5, with 15 nucleotides matching TRBD2. The sequenced sample was PBMCs. This chain's CDR3 is CASSPGTSGGQETQYF. The CDR3 nucleotides are TGTGCCAGCAGCCCGGGGACTAGCGGGGGGCAAGAGACCCAGTACTTC.